One sample yielded the 12 T cell receptor beta chains listed below, sequenced in a study of regulatory T cells in long-lasting Graves disease. Time point defined: newly diagnosed GD, antithyroid drugs for less than 3 months. The TCR library used RNA extracted from PBMCs. Assembly of TCR beta libraries relied on iRepertoire HTBI primers together with Arm-PCR of CDR3 regions. TCRdb analysed the multiplex PCR reads with MiXCR anew, one entry per CDR3 protein. In the table there are approximately 300,000 distinct CDR3 sequences, approximately 20% of which are singletons. The sample in question was peripheral blood mononuclear cells (PBMCs), obtained at new diagnosis, from a patient treated with antithyroid drugs. These receptor sequences come from a female donor with Graves disease.

Ten or more counts support this clonotype. This chain uses TRBV28 with TRBJ1-5; D is unresolved. This CDR3 spans 17 amino acids. The germline V gene encodes CDR1 MDHEN and CDR2 SYDVKM. V was cut by 0 bases and J by 0 bases, with 12 bases left in between. CDR3 sequence: CASSLWAVTLSNQPQHF. CDR3 in DNA: TGTGCCAGCAGTTTATGGGCAGTGACCCTTAGCAATCAGCCCCAGCATTTT.

In this sample, this clonotype turned up many times. The junction shows a germline mismatch at one end, possibly a read error. The chain has TRBV27 and TRBJ2-5; D unclear. CDR1 and CDR2 (germline): MNHEY, SMNVEV (reference sequence). CDR3 size: 13 residues. The chain's CDR3 is CASRGLNQETQYF. The CDR3 nucleotides are TGTGCCAGCCGAGGCTTGAACCAGGAGACCCAGTACTTC.

This clonotype was recorded at least ten times. CDR3 coding DNA: TGTGCCAGCAGTACAACCGGGACGGGAGATCAGCCCCAGCATTTT. The encoded protein is CASSTTGTGDQPQHF. This sequence joins TRBV2 and TRBJ1-5; TRBD1 might be the D (5 bases). CDR1 and CDR2 (germline): SNHLY, FYNNEI. Trimming removed 5 bases from V and 5 bases from J, with 16 bases in between. This CDR3 contains 15 residues.

At least ten counts were recorded for this clonotype. The gene calls are TRBV11-2 and TRBJ1-6; TRBD1 matches at 7 bases. With V trimmed by 11 bases and J by 4 bases, 5 bases remained unmatched. Germline V CDR1 and CDR2: SGHAT, FQNNGV. This CDR3 spans 13 amino acids. The CDR3 here is CASGQTYNSPLHF. The CDR3 DNA reads as TGTGCCTCGGGACAGACTTATAATTCACCCCTCCACTTT.

This clonotype was seen many times. The chain employs TRBV12-3 or TRBV12-4 and TRBJ1-2; D is uncertain. V was shortened by 3 bases and J by 4 bases, with 15 bases between the two germline ends. CDR3 length equals 15 residues. CDR3 sequence reads: CASSLAGREGYGYTF. CDR3 nucleotides: TGTGCCAGCAGTTTGGCCGGTAGGGAAGGCTATGGCTACACCTTC.

This clonotype has at least ten counts. The V and J genes are TRBV25-1 and TRBJ2-1; TRBD2 aligns across 11 bases. V lost 5 bases and J lost 3; bases outside the gene matches: 0. CDR1 is MGHDK, CDR2 SYGVNS, per germline. This CDR3 has 14 residues. CDR3 region: CASSLAGGYNEQFF. The CDR3 bases are TGTGCCAGCAGTCTAGCGGGAGGCTACAATGAGCAGTTCTTC.

This clonotype was detected many times. The rearrangement joins TRBV27 to TRBJ2-1; maybe TRBD2 (6 bases). Trimming removed 7 bases from V and 4 bases from J, with 26 bases in between. The germline CDR1 and CDR2 sequences are MNHEY and SMNVEV (reference sequence). The CDR3 is 18 residues long. This chain's CDR3 is CASTLTGRLSGSYNEQFF. The CDR3 nucleotides read TGTGCCAGCACCTTGACGGGGAGGTTAAGCGGGTCATACAATGAGCAGTTCTTC.

This sequence joins TRBV19 and TRBJ1-1; 8 positions match TRBD1. The CDR3 runs 13 residues. Trimming cost V 2 bases and J 8 bases; bases outside gene matches: 4. Germline V CDR1 and CDR2: LNHDA, SQIVND (reference sequence). CDR3 sequence (DNA): TGTGCCAGTAGTATAACTAGGACAGGGGAAGCTTTCTTT. Residues: CASSITRTGEAFF.

Points on this clonotype: This likely stems from a read error, as it lies one base from a far larger clone. The V call is TRBV24-1, the J call TRBJ2-3; D perhaps matches TRBD1 (6 bases). The CDR3 has 15 amino acids. CDR1 is KGHDR and CDR2 is SFDVKD in the germline V gene. The CDR3 sequence: CATPPPGESVDTRYF. The CDR3 nucleotides read TGTGCCACCCCCCCTCCAGGGGAATCGGTAGATACGCGGTATTTT.

V usage is TRBV2 and J usage is TRBJ2-7; TRBD1 aligns across 7 bases. The CDR3 loop spans 13 amino acids. Germline CDR1 is SNHLY and CDR2 is FYNNEI. V lost 8 bases, J lost 3 bases, and 7 bases stayed unmatched. The CDR3: CASGPQGNYEQYF. The CDR3 coding sequence is TGTGCCAGCGGACCACAGGGGAACTACGAGCAGTACTTC.

This clonotype was seen at least ten times. The chain employs TRBV30 and TRBJ2-2; possibly TRBD1 or TRBD2 for D (5 bases each). CDR3 size: 16 residues. The V and J ends lost 0 bases and 1 base respectively, with 12 bases between them. In germline, CDR1 is GTSNPN, CDR2 SVGIG (reference sequence). This CDR3 is CAWSVRGRGNTGELFF. DNA for the CDR3: TGTGCCTGGAGTGTACGGGGCAGAGGGAACACCGGGGAGCTGTTTTTT.

This clonotype was seen at least ten times. The chain links TRBV2 to TRBJ1-6; no reliable D call. This CDR3 comprises 14 residues. V lost 7 bases and J 9 bases, leaving 16 bases between the germline ends. Germline V gives CDR1 SNHLY, CDR2 FYNNEI. Here the CDR3 reads CASNHPEGPSPLHF. In nucleotides, the CDR3 is TGTGCCAGCAACCACCCGGAGGGTCCTTCACCCCTCCACTTT.